These T cell receptor beta chains were read from a single sample in a study of T cell responses to AZD1222 COVID-19 vaccine. Clones were sequenced by immunoSEQ multiplex PCR, and TCRdb holds only the in-frame ones, with some missing. Counted here are roughly 120,000 clones, 80% to 95% occurring once; the ten biggest clones make up 7.5% to 9%. Sequencing used peripheral blood, obtained on day 0 of AZD1222 vaccination. All receptors derive from an adult in good health. Both conserved end residues are part of each CDR3. A D gene is named only where the DNA matches it firmly. Expanded clones are given a class, and other clones once, few, many or no size at all.

>.|.|TRBV25-1|TRBJ2-7
CASSGPNPDHSYEQYF
TGTGCCAGCAGTGGACCAAATCCGGACCACTCCTACGAGCAGTACTTC
>TRBD2|.|TRBV4-2|TRBJ2-1
CASSLGLAGEGEQFF
TGTGCCAGCAGCCTAGGACTAGCGGGGGAGGGTGAGCAGTTCTTC
>.|once|TRBV21-1|TRBJ2-3
CASSTDTQYF
TGTGCCAGCAGTACAGATACGCAGTATTTT
>.|.|TRBV28|TRBJ2-1
CASSLTGLARNEQFF
TGTGCCAGCAGTCTGACCGGGCTAGCTCGGAATGAGCAGTTCTTC
>TRBD1|.|TRBV7-9|TRBJ1-4
CASSPGGRNEKLFF
TGTGCCAGCAGTCCAGGGGGCCGAAATGAAAAACTGTTTTTT
>.|.|TRBV7-2|TRBJ2-1
CASSLFSGNEQFF
TGTGCCAGCAGCTTATTCTCAGGGAATGAGCAGTTCTTC
>TRBD2|.|TRBV19|TRBJ2-1
CACRSGGAYNEQFF
TGTGCCTGCCGAAGCGGGGGGGCATACAATGAGCAGTTCTTC
>TRBD1|.|TRBV11-3|TRBJ1-6
CASSVLRDSYNSPLHF
TGTGCCAGCAGCGTACTGAGGGACAGTTATAATTCACCCCTCCACTTT
>.|.|TRBV3-1/TRBV3-2|TRBJ2-1
CASSQDGAPYNEQFF
TGTGCCAGCAGCCAAGACGGGGCCCCCTACAATGAGCAGTTCTTC
>.|.|TRBV28|TRBJ2-7
CASSSTPGSHYF
TGTGCCAGCAGTTCAACCCCCGGGAGTCATTACTTC
>.|.|TRBV6-2/TRBV6-3|TRBJ1-6
CASSFRPRTVGNSPLHF
TGTGCCAGCAGTTTTAGGCCAAGGACGGTTGGAAATTCACCCCTCCACTTT
>TRBD1|.|TRBV7-9|TRBJ1-1
CASSLGQGARIAFF
TGTGCCAGCAGCCTGGGACAGGGGGCGCGAATAGCTTTCTTT
>.|few|TRBV19|TRBJ1-4
CASSIPGNPNEKLFF
TGTGCCAGTAGTATACCGGGGAACCCTAATGAAAAACTGTTTTTT
>.|.|TRBV15|TRBJ2-3
CATRGGGTDTQYF
TGTGCCACCCGGGGCGGGGGCACAGATACGCAGTATTTT
>.|.|TRBV5-4|TRBJ2-7
CASSFSWGSSYEQYF
TGTGCCAGCAGCTTTTCCTGGGGGAGCTCCTACGAGCAGTACTTC
>TRBD1|.|TRBV11-2|TRBJ1-2
CASSLKGALGYTF
TGTGCCAGCAGCTTAAAGGGGGCGCTTGGCTACACCTTC
>.|.|TRBV19|TRBJ1-6
CASSSPPGLSPYNSPLHF
TGTGCCAGTAGTTCTCCCCCGGGACTAAGCCCCTATAATTCACCCCTCCACTTT
>TRBD1|.|TRBV28|TRBJ2-4
CASSSPTGSKNIQYF
TGTGCCAGCAGTTCCCCGACAGGGTCAAAAAACATTCAGTACTTC
>.|.|TRBV19|TRBJ1-2
CASSIGDGIYGYTF
TGTGCCAGTAGTATAGGCGACGGGATCTATGGCTACACCTTC
>TRBD1|few|TRBV5-4|TRBJ2-3
CASSLASQGADTQYF
TGTGCCAGCAGCTTGGCTTCTCAGGGGGCAGATACGCAGTATTTT
>.|.|TRBV24-1|TRBJ2-7
CATSDSVTLGTHEQYF
TGTGCCACCAGTGATTCGGTGACTTTGGGAACTCACGAGCAGTACTTC
>TRBD1|.|TRBV2|TRBJ2-5
CATRQGRGTQYF
TGTGCCACCAGACAGGGCCGAGGGACCCAGTACTTC
>.|.|TRBV27|TRBJ2-2
CASSLLGGELFF
TGTGCCAGCAGTTTATTGGGAGGGGAGCTGTTTTTT
>TRBD1|.|TRBV29-1|TRBJ2-3
CSAGGLHTDTQYF
TGCAGCGCAGGGGGCCTCCACACAGATACGCAGTATTTT
>TRBD1|.|TRBV12-3/TRBV12-4|TRBJ1-1
CASKQGRTEAFF
TGTGCCAGCAAACAGGGGAGGACTGAAGCTTTCTTT
>.|.|TRBV28|TRBJ2-7
CASSFPGGSSYEQYF
TGTGCCAGCAGTTTTCCCGGGGGAAGCTCCTACGAGCAGTACTTC
>.|.|TRBV7-9|TRBJ1-3
CASSLARGKGNTIYF
TGTGCCAGCAGCTTAGCGCGAGGGAAAGGAAACACCATATATTTT
>.|.|TRBV7-9|TRBJ1-4
CASSLFKREGKLFF
TGTGCCAGCAGCTTATTCAAGCGGGAGGGAAAACTGTTTTTT
>.|.|TRBV15|TRBJ2-3
CATSSPETDTQYF
TGTGCCACCAGCAGCCCAGAAACAGATACGCAGTATTTT
>.|.|TRBV4-1|TRBJ2-1
CASSRSGSSYNEQFF
TGCGCCAGCAGCCGAAGTGGGAGCTCCTACAATGAGCAGTTCTTC
>TRBD2|.|TRBV7-2|TRBJ2-2
CASRIAGGPSGELFF
TGTGCCAGCAGGATAGCGGGGGGGCCGTCCGGGGAGCTGTTTTTT
>.|.|TRBV7-9|TRBJ2-5
CASSPLAVQETQYF
TGTGCCAGCAGCCCACTGGCTGTCCAAGAGACCCAGTACTTC
>.|.|TRBV21-1|TRBJ2-1
CASSNPGTHNEQFF
TGTGCCAGCAGCAATCCCGGGACCCACAATGAGCAGTTCTTC
>TRBD1|.|TRBV7-9|TRBJ1-6
CASSTTGEVASPLHF
TGTGCCAGCAGCACCACAGGGGAAGTAGCTTCACCCCTCCACTTT
>.|.|TRBV19|TRBJ2-1
CASSTRVGNEQFF
TGTGCCAGTAGTACCCGGGTAGGGAATGAGCAGTTCTTC
>TRBD2|.|TRBV9|TRBJ2-6
CASSVVAGSVGANVLTF
TGTGCCAGCAGCGTAGTAGCGGGGTCGGTTGGGGCCAACGTCCTGACTTTC
>.|.|TRBV24-1|TRBJ1-3
CATSGGSSGNTIYF
TGTGCCACCAGTGGCGGATCCTCTGGAAACACCATATATTTT
>TRBD1|.|TRBV28|TRBJ1-5
CASGPGGKGQPQHF
TGTGCCAGCGGGCCAGGGGGCAAGGGGCAGCCCCAGCATTTT
>.|.|TRBV11-3|TRBJ2-7
CASSLDWTEGTSYEQYF
TGTGCCAGCAGCTTAGATTGGACAGAGGGAACCTCCTACGAGCAGTACTTC
>.|once|TRBV10-2|TRBJ2-3
CASSVGSDTQYF
TGCGCCAGCAGTGTTGGATCAGATACGCAGTATTTT
>.|.|TRBV5-1|TRBJ1-3
CASSHGQTGNTIYF
TGCGCCAGCAGTCACGGACAGACTGGAAACACCATATATTTT
>.|.|TRBV14|TRBJ2-3
CASSQGPEERQYF
TGTGCCAGCAGCCAAGGGCCGGAAGAGAGGCAGTATTTT
>.|once|TRBV11-3|TRBJ2-1
CASNSGGHRAEQFF
TGTGCCAGCAACTCTGGGGGCCACCGGGCTGAGCAGTTCTTC
>.|.|TRBV9|TRBJ2-7
CASSVDGFYEQYF
TGTGCCAGCAGCGTAGACGGATTTTACGAGCAGTACTTC
>.|.|TRBV27|TRBJ1-3
CASSLGSGNTIYF
TGTGCCAGCAGTTTGGGGTCTGGAAACACCATATATTTT
>.|.|TRBV10-1|TRBJ1-1
CASSEFRVSGEAFF
TGCGCCAGCAGTGAGTTTCGGGTTTCGGGTGAAGCTTTCTTT
>TRBD2|.|TRBV7-6|TRBJ2-1
CASSLGTSGPYNEQFF
TGTGCCAGCAGCTTAGGAACTAGCGGGCCCTACAATGAGCAGTTCTTC
>.|.|TRBV28|TRBJ1-2
CASGILANYGYTF
TGTGCCAGTGGGATCTTAGCTAACTATGGCTACACCTTC
>.|.|TRBV2|TRBJ2-7
CASSEVRTDSYEQYF
TGTGCCAGCAGTGAAGTCCGAACCGATTCCTACGAGCAGTACTTC
>.|.|TRBV6-4|TRBJ1-1
CASSQGWNTEAFF
TGTGCCAGTAGTCAGGGGTGGAACACTGAAGCTTTCTTT
>.|.|TRBV7-9|TRBJ1-1
CASSLTGRTGRMNTEAFF
TGTGCCAGCAGCTTAACCGGCCGTACAGGGCGGATGAACACTGAAGCTTTCTTT
>.|.|TRBV6-5|TRBJ2-2
CASSYSKGGHGELFF
TGTGCCAGCAGTTACTCGAAGGGGGGGCACGGGGAGCTGTTTTTT
>.|.|TRBV19|TRBJ2-6
CASTVSGANVLTF
TGTGCCAGTACCGTCTCTGGGGCCAACGTCCTGACTTTC
>TRBD1|once|TRBV30|TRBJ2-3
CAWSVGRRGQGSVAQYF
TGTGCCTGGAGTGTAGGTCGCAGAGGACAGGGCTCTGTCGCGCAGTATTTT
>TRBD2|.|TRBV28|TRBJ2-1
CASSSASGGANEQFF
TGTGCCAGCAGCTCCGCTAGCGGGGGGGCAAATGAGCAGTTCTTC
>TRBD1|.|TRBV28|TRBJ1-5
CASRRAGGNQPQHF
TGTGCCAGCCGGCGGGCAGGGGGAAATCAGCCCCAGCATTTT
>TRBD1|once|TRBV5-4|TRBJ1-6
CASSRTGSSESSYNSPLHF
TGTGCCAGCAGCAGGACAGGGAGTAGTGAGAGCTCCTATAATTCACCCCTCCACTTT
>TRBD1|.|TRBV6-5|TRBJ2-3
CASKIDRVADTQYF
TGTGCCAGCAAGATCGACAGGGTGGCAGATACGCAGTATTTT
>.|once|TRBV24-1|TRBJ2-4
CATSDLTLAKNIQYF
TGTGCCACCAGTGATTTGACACTAGCCAAAAACATTCAGTACTTC
>.|.|TRBV19|TRBJ1-1
CASMGRGNTEAFF
TGTGCCAGTATGGGCAGAGGGAACACTGAAGCTTTCTTT